This T cell receptor (beta chain) came from a study of OX40 agonist ivuxolimab in advanced cancers. Across the study: Participants, approximately 81% male, averaged around 64 years of age, ranging from roughly 20 to 79.

With 6 bases clipped from V and 3 bases from J, the junction kept 4 bases outside the gene matches. CDR1 is MDHEN, CDR2 SYDVKM, per germline. This CDR3 spans 14 amino acids. Some clones are missing from TCRdb's copy, which holds only in-frame ones; the method was immunoSEQ multiplex PCR. The table records about 69,000 clones, 90% of them present only once. Whole-study results and caveats: CD4+ and CD8+ blood T cells expanded clonally by week 6 at 0.1 to 3.0 mg/kg. Clonal expansion in partial responders at 0.1-3.0 mg/kg ranked among the lowest.

Cycle 7 day 1, cycle 4 day 1, and baseline were the timepoints at which blood was sampled. To note about this clone: Antigen unknown.

This sample comprised CD4+ or CD8+ T cells sorted from blood, obtained in a trial of the OX40 agonist ivuxolimab. This clonotype was obtained from an adult with an advanced solid tumor such as melanoma, head and neck, liver or kidney cancer. The chain uses TRBV28 and TRBJ2-2, with TRBD2 matching 7 bases. The CDR3 is CASRRAGDTGELFF. The DNA of the CDR3 is TGTGCCAGCAGAAGGGCGGGGGACACCGGGGAGCTGTTTTTT.